These T cell receptor beta chains were read from a single sample in a study of graft-versus-host responses after intestinal transplantation. Assay used: immunoSEQ multiplex PCR; TCRdb lists only in-frame clones, some missing. The sample contains about 45,000 clones, roughly 91% of which appear only once. This specimen was PBMCs, taken 524 days after transplant. The receptors were gathered from a human patient who received an intestinal transplant, so some T cells may come from the graft donor. Each CDR3 is given with its conserved first and last residue. D genes are given only for firm matches. A row's size may be missing; if present it is once, few, many or a size class.

v_call	j_call	clone_size	d_call	cdr3_nt	cdr3_aa
TRBV7-7	TRBJ1-2	NA	TRBD1	TGCGCCAGCAGCCCCCGACAGGGATTTGGCTACACCTTC	CASSPRQGFGYTF
TRBV28	TRBJ2-2	NA	NA	TGTGCCAGCAGGACTCATGGGAACACCGGGGAGCTGTTTTTT	CASRTHGNTGELFF
TRBV29-1	TRBJ2-1	NA	NA	TGCAGCGTTGTCCGTACTAATGGCAATGAGCAGTTCTTC	CSVVRTNGNEQFF
TRBV30	TRBJ2-5	NA	NA	TGTGCCTGGAGGGAGGGGGGGGCGGAGACCCAGTACTTC	CAWREGGAETQYF
TRBV5-4	TRBJ2-1	NA	NA	TGTGCCAGCAGCTTGGTGGCTAGTGACAATGAGCAGTTCTTC	CASSLVASDNEQFF
TRBV27	TRBJ1-1	NA	NA	TGTGCCAGCCTCGGGGGAAACACTGAAGCTTTCTTT	CASLGGNTEAFF
TRBV27	TRBJ2-1	NA	TRBD2	TGTGCCAGCAGTTTATCTCTAGCGGACAATGAGCAGTTCTTC	CASSLSLADNEQFF
TRBV18	TRBJ2-7	NA	TRBD2	TGTGCCAGCTCAGAAGCGCGGGAGGGGCTCGAGCAGTACTTC	CASSEAREGLEQYF
TRBV27	TRBJ2-2	NA	NA	TGTGCCAGCAGTTCCCGGTCGCGCACCGGGGAGCTGTTTTTT	CASSSRSRTGELFF
TRBV5-1	TRBJ2-1	NA	TRBD2	TGCGCCAGCAGCTTCGGGACTAGCGCCCCGGGGGATAATGAGCAGTTCTTC	CASSFGTSAPGDNEQFF
TRBV9	TRBJ2-1	NA	TRBD2	TGTGCCAGCAGCGTAGACGGCGGGAGGCGCAGCAATGAGCAGTTCTTC	CASSVDGGRRSNEQFF
TRBV4-1	TRBJ1-1	once	NA	TGCGCCAGCAGCACTCCGGGACAAGCGAACACTGAAGCTTTCTTT	CASSTPGQANTEAFF
TRBV28	TRBJ1-4	NA	NA	TGTGCCAGCAGTTTCGGCGGGGATGAAAAACTGTTTTTT	CASSFGGDEKLFF
TRBV4-1	TRBJ1-1	NA	NA	TGCGCCAGCAGCCAGGCCATGAACACTGAAGCTTTCTTT	CASSQAMNTEAFF
TRBV5-1	TRBJ1-1	NA	NA	TGCGCCAGCAGTTCCGACGCAAGGATGAACACTGAAGCTTTCTTT	CASSSDARMNTEAFF
TRBV28	TRBJ2-7	NA	NA	TGTGCCAGCAGTTTGGGCTTCCTATACGAGCAGTACTTC	CASSLGFLYEQYF
TRBV27	TRBJ2-7	few	NA	TGTGCCAAGTTCGAGCAGTACTTC	CAKFEQYF
TRBV28	TRBJ2-7	NA	NA	TGTGCCAGCAGGACCAGGGCCCTCTACGAGCAGTACTTC	CASRTRALYEQYF
TRBV18	TRBJ1-4	NA	NA	TGTGCCAGCTCACCAACGGGAGGAACTAATGAAAAACTGTTTTTT	CASSPTGGTNEKLFF
TRBV9	TRBJ2-5	NA	NA	TGTGCCAGCAGCGCCCATGGGGAAGAGACCCAGTACTTC	CASSAHGEETQYF
TRBV18	TRBJ2-1	NA	NA	TGTGCCAGCTCACCCTCGTACGGAACCTACAATGAGCAGTTCTTC	CASSPSYGTYNEQFF
TRBV5-1	TRBJ1-1	NA	NA	TGCGCCAGCAGCTTGGGGAGCGCTGAGAACACTGAAGCTTTCTTT	CASSLGSAENTEAFF